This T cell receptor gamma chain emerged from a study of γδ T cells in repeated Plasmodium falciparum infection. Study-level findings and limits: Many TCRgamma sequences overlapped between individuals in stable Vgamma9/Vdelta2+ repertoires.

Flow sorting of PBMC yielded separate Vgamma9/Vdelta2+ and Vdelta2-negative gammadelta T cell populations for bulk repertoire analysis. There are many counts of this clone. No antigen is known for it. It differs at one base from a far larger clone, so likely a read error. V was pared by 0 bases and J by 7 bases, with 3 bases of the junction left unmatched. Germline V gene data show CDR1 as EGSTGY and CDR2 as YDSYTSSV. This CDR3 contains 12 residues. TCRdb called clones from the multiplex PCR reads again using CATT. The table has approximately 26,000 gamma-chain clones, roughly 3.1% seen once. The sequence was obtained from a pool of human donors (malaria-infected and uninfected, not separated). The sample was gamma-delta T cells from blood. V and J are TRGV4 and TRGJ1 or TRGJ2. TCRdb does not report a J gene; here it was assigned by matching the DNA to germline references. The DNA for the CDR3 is TGTGCCACCTGGGATGGGGTCTATAAGAAACTCTTT. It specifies CATWDGVYKKLF.